Listed below are T cell receptor beta chains from one sample, sequenced in a study of shared T cell receptors in the human thymus. This table comes from immunoSEQ multiplex PCR, and its TCRdb copy is limited to in-frame clones, with some not included. The repertoire has 720,000 or so clones, approximately 83% of them found once; the top ten carry more than 0.008%. The sample was also linked to a second study, of human thymus T cells.

The sequenced sample was thymocytes. These receptors all come from a girl under two years old with a congenital heart defect. CDR3s include the opening cysteine and the closing phenylalanine or tryptophan. The D gene is left open where the match is weak. Only some rows state a clone size, as once, few, many or a class for expanded clones.

v_gene,d_gene,abundance,j_gene,CDR3aa,CDR3nt
TRBV9,TRBD1,.,TRBJ1-2,CASSVGPRGPTMSYGYTF,TGTGCCAGCAGCGTAGGTCCCAGGGGGCCAACCATGAGCTATGGCTACACCTTC
TRBV7-9,TRBD2,.,TRBJ2-6,CASSSLAGGPGANVLTF,TGTGCCAGCAGCTCACTAGCGGGGGGGCCTGGGGCCAACGTCCTGACTTTC
TRBV6-5,TRBD2,.,TRBJ2-3,CASSYGSGWGADTQYF,TGTGCCAGCAGTTACGGTAGCGGGTGGGGGGCAGATACGCAGTATTTT
TRBV6-6,TRBD1,.,TRBJ2-2,CASWPGQGPSFGELFF,TGTGCCAGCTGGCCGGGACAGGGCCCATCCTTTGGGGAGCTGTTTTTT
TRBV5-1,.,.,TRBJ2-7,CASSQQVTYEQYF,TGCGCCAGCAGCCAACAGGTGACCTACGAGCAGTACTTC
TRBV28,.,few,TRBJ1-4,CASSPRGRPNEKLFF,TGTGCCAGCAGTCCCAGGGGCAGGCCTAATGAAAAACTGTTTTTT
TRBV28,.,.,TRBJ1-5,CASSFSSPRLGSNQPQHF,TGTGCCAGCAGTTTCTCAAGTCCCCGGCTAGGTAGCAATCAGCCCCAGCATTTT
TRBV5-1,.,.,TRBJ1-4,CASSLGGTNEKLFF,TGCGCCAGCAGCTTAGGCGGGACTAATGAAAAACTGTTTTTT
TRBV5-6,TRBD1,once,TRBJ2-7,CASSLDRGLYEQYF,TGTGCCAGCAGCTTGGACAGGGGGCTTTACGAGCAGTACTTC
TRBV5-8,.,.,TRBJ2-7,CASSSTGFDRSTYEQYF,TGTGCCAGCAGCTCAACTGGGTTTGACAGGAGTACCTACGAGCAGTACTTC
TRBV6-1,.,.,TRBJ1-2,CASSEPPRDYGYTF,TGTGCCAGCAGTGAACCCCCGCGCGACTATGGCTACACCTTC
TRBV5-6,.,.,TRBJ2-5,CASSHRLGHQETQYF,TGTGCCAGCAGCCATCGACTAGGACACCAAGAGACCCAGTACTTC
TRBV14,TRBD1,.,TRBJ1-1,CASSQRVTGPFNTEAFF,TGTGCCAGCAGCCAGCGAGTGACAGGGCCATTTAACACTGAAGCTTTCTTT
TRBV28,TRBD1,.,TRBJ2-3,CASREGTGALNTQYF,TGTGCCAGCAGGGAAGGGACAGGGGCACTAAATACGCAGTATTTT
TRBV25-1,.,.,TRBJ2-5,CASSERTLGGETQYF,TGTGCCAGCAGTGAACGGACCCTCGGGGGAGAGACCCAGTACTTC
TRBV12-5,TRBD1,.,TRBJ1-1,CASGLVRGPTGAKNTEAFF,TGTGCTAGTGGTTTGGTGAGAGGCCCTACAGGGGCTAAGAACACTGAAGCTTTCTTT
TRBV19,.,once,TRBJ1-2,CASSLQGRGYTF,TGTGCCAGTAGTTTACAGGGTAGAGGCTACACCTTC
TRBV2,.,.,TRBJ1-3,CASSGGPLVRFSGNTIYF,TGTGCCAGCAGTGGGGGCCCCCTCGTTCGTTTCTCTGGAAACACCATATATTTT
TRBV5-1,.,.,TRBJ2-3,CASSLVRGSTDTQYF,TGCGCCAGCAGCCTCGTACGCGGGAGCACAGATACGCAGTATTTT
TRBV5-4,.,.,TRBJ1-1,CASSLTGENTEAFF,TGTGCCAGCAGCCTGACAGGAGAGAACACTGAAGCTTTCTTT
TRBV9,.,.,TRBJ1-1,CASSPRTVMNTEAFF,TGTGCCAGCAGCCCTCGGACAGTTATGAACACTGAAGCTTTCTTT
TRBV9,.,.,TRBJ2-7,CASRGGEGDGEQYF,TGTGCCAGCAGGGGAGGGGAGGGGGATGGCGAGCAGTACTTC
TRBV6-6,.,.,TRBJ1-2,CASSYSGGRPNYGYTF,TGTGCCAGCAGTTACTCGGGCGGGAGACCTAACTATGGCTACACCTTC
TRBV19,.,.,TRBJ2-2,CASSMSLVGADTGELFF,TGTGCCAGTAGTATGTCATTAGTGGGGGCGGACACCGGGGAGCTGTTTTTT
TRBV18,TRBD1,.,TRBJ2-7,CASSKGDRVLFEQYF,TGTGCCAGCTCTAAGGGGGACAGGGTACTCTTCGAGCAGTACTTC
TRBV4-1,.,.,TRBJ2-6,CASSQGEEGEEGASGANVLTF,TGCGCCAGCAGCCAAGGGGAGGAAGGGGAGGAGGGGGCCTCTGGGGCCAACGTCCTGACTTTC
TRBV5-4,.,.,TRBJ2-6,CASSLLLSGANVLTF,TGTGCCAGCAGCTTGTTGCTATCTGGGGCCAACGTCCTGACTTTC
TRBV28,TRBD1,.,TRBJ2-6,CASSCGTGAFSGANVLTF,TGTGCCAGCAGTTGCGGGACAGGGGCCTTCTCTGGGGCCAACGTCCTGACTTTC
TRBV6-4,TRBD1,.,TRBJ1-2,CASRQGQGVPYGYTF,TGTGCCAGCAGACAAGGACAGGGAGTCCCATATGGCTACACCTTC
TRBV5-6,.,few,TRBJ1-5,CASSRWGGRESNQPQHF,TGTGCCAGCAGCCGTTGGGGGGGGCGCGAGAGCAATCAGCCCCAGCATTTT
TRBV13,TRBD2,.,TRBJ2-3,CASSPGTRTDTQYF,TGTGCCAGCAGCCCCGGGACTAGGACAGATACGCAGTATTTT
TRBV4-1,.,.,TRBJ1-2,CASSQEDGGYGYTF,TGCGCCAGCAGCCAAGAAGATGGAGGATATGGCTACACCTTC
TRBV4-2,TRBD1,.,TRBJ2-7,CASSQDRGHEQYF,TGTGCCAGCAGCCAGGACAGGGGGCACGAGCAGTACTTC
TRBV4-1,TRBD2,once,TRBJ2-1,CASSQDFVGTSGPLSYNEQFF,TGCGCCAGCAGCCAAGATTTTGTCGGGACTAGCGGGCCCCTCTCCTACAATGAGCAGTTCTTC
TRBV11-2,TRBD2,.,TRBJ2-4,CASSLGLGGGAPSNIQYF,TGTGCCAGCAGCTTAGGGCTGGGCGGGGGGGCCCCTTCAAACATTCAGTACTTC
TRBV5-5,TRBD1,.,TRBJ1-5,CASSPQKTGLDQPQHF,TGTGCCAGCAGCCCCCAAAAGACAGGGTTAGATCAGCCCCAGCATTTT
TRBV6-1,.,once,TRBJ1-1,CALRPGNTEAFF,TGTGCCCTAAGGCCGGGGAACACTGAAGCTTTCTTT
TRBV2,.,.,TRBJ1-4,CASRSWGGEIHEKLFF,TGTGCCAGCAGATCCTGGGGCGGGGAAATCCATGAAAAACTGTTTTTT
TRBV7-4,.,few,TRBJ2-5,CASSLNRNETQYF,TGTGCCAGCAGCCTGAACAGGAATGAGACCCAGTACTTC
TRBV29-1,TRBD1,.,TRBJ2-2,CSGSSTGSDTGELFF,TGCAGCGGATCCTCGACAGGGTCGGACACCGGGGAGCTGTTTTTT
TRBV19,TRBD1,few,TRBJ1-5,CASSTDREGNQPQHF,TGTGCCAGTAGCACGGACAGGGAAGGCAATCAGCCCCAGCATTTT
TRBV5-6,.,.,TRBJ1-5,CASSFGLTDQPQHF,TGTGCCAGCAGCTTTGGACTTACAGATCAGCCCCAGCATTTT
TRBV5-1,.,few,TRBJ2-3,CASSLGQGHTDTQYF,TGCGCCAGCAGCTTGGGCCAGGGCCACACAGATACGCAGTATTTT
TRBV2,.,.,TRBJ1-1,CASSERVGSDTEAFF,TGTGCCAGCAGTGAAAGGGTGGGGAGCGACACTGAAGCTTTCTTT
TRBV4-1,TRBD1,.,TRBJ1-1,CASSQDSRRGPDTEAFF,TGCGCCAGCAGCCAAGACTCGAGAAGGGGGCCGGACACTGAAGCTTTCTTT
TRBV4-1,TRBD2,once,TRBJ2-1,CASKPGLAFYNEQFF,TGCGCCAGTAAACCGGGACTAGCATTCTACAATGAGCAGTTCTTC
TRBV4-1,.,.,TRBJ1-3,CASRHQGFGNTIYF,TGCGCCAGCAGGCACCAGGGCTTTGGAAACACCATATATTTT
TRBV5-1,.,.,TRBJ2-3,CASSLGRDTQYF,TGCGCCAGCAGCTTGGGGCGGGATACGCAGTATTTT